The 17 T cell receptor beta chains presented below share a single source sample, sequenced in a study of blood T cells in healthy people across ages. It was with a sample-barcoded 5' primer and a J-beta primer mix that a second PCR of roughly 7 to 12 cycles was run. TCRdb reanalysed the 5' RACE reads using MiXCR and keeps one entry per CDR3 protein. Of around 1,500,000 distinct CDR3 sequences detected, approximately 42% appear once; the ten largest clones hold roughly 8.2%. Sequenced input: blood. All receptors come from a woman aged 18-29 years in good health.

This clonotype was seen a few times. CDR3 sequence reads: CSAARGSSYNEQFF. CDR3 coding DNA: TGCAGCGCCGCCCGGGGGAGCTCCTACAATGAGCAGTTCTTC. V usage is TRBV29-1 and J usage is TRBJ2-1; TRBD2 might be the D (6 bases). CDR3 length: 14 amino acids. Germline CDR1 SQVTM, CDR2 ANQGSEA. Trimming pared 7 bases from V and 0 bases from J, leaving 13 bases between.

V usage is TRBV4-2 and J usage is TRBJ2-3, with 10 bases matching TRBD2. This CDR3 contains 17 residues. Looked up from germline, CDR1 is LGHNA and CDR2 is YNFKEQ. The V and J ends lost 0 bases and 2 bases, in that order; junction bases with no gene match: 5. The CDR3 loop is CASSQDELAGSTDTQYF. CDR3 bases: TGTGCCAGCAGCCAAGATGAACTAGCGGGGTCCACAGATACGCAGTATTTT.

As DNA, the CDR3 is TGTGCCAGCAGCCGGGACAGGGTCGCGGCACCCCTCCACTTT. Residues: CASSRDRVAAPLHF. The chain uses TRBV7-6 and TRBJ1-6; 9 positions match TRBD1. The V gene's germline CDR1 is SGHVS and CDR2 FNYEAQ. CDR3 length equals 14 residues. The J segment lost 11 bases and the V segment lost 5 bases, leaving 7 bases of the junction unmatched. Based on the CDR3 plus reference TRBV7-6 and TRBJ1-6, the full variable domain is GAGVSQSPRYKVTKRGQDVALRCDPISGHVSLYWYRQALGQGPEFLTYFNYEAQQDKSGLPNDRFSAERPEGSISTLTIQRTEQRDSAMYRCASSRDRVAAPLHFGNGTRLTVT.

This clonotype showed up just a few times. This rearrangement joins TRBV20-1 to TRBJ1-4; 10 bases are shared with TRBD1. The CDR3 loop spans 14 amino acids. The germline gives CDR1 DFQATT, CDR2 SNEGSKA (reference sequence). Trimming took 3 bases from V and 4 from J; bases not matched to a gene: 2. CDR3 sequence reads: CSASGTGVNEKLFF. The CDR3 bases are TGCAGTGCTAGTGGGACAGGGGTTAATGAAAAACTGTTTTTT.

In this sample, this clonotype turned up a few times. This chain joins TRBV6-5 and TRBJ2-3; 7 bases map to TRBD1. The CDR3 loop spans 15 amino acids. The V and J ends lost 8 bases and 5 bases, in that order; junction bases with no gene match: 13. Per germline, CDR1 MNHEY and CDR2 SVGAGI. As DNA, the CDR3 is TGTGCCAGCCCCAGACAGGGCCCTAGAGAAGATACGCAGTATTTT. This gives the protein CASPRQGPREDTQYF.

With respect to this clonotype: At one of its ends the junction is not consistent with the germline gene, which may arise from a read error. The chain combines TRBV6-5 with TRBJ1-4; D is perhaps TRBD1 (5 bases). This CDR3 spans 14 amino acids. CDR1 and CDR2 (germline): MNHEY, SVGAGI. As DNA, the CDR3 is TGTGCCAGCAGTGCAGGGAGGGCGGGGGAAAAAGTGTTTTTT. Protein product: CASSAGRAGEKVFF.

This clonotype showed up just a few times. This chain links TRBV24-1 with TRBJ2-1, with a tentative D call TRBD2 (6 bases). The CDR3 is made up of 15 amino acids. Trimming shortened V by 7 bases and J by 5 bases, and 17 bases separated the two germline ends. Germline V gene data show CDR1 as KGHDR and CDR2 as SFDVKD. Here the CDR3 DNA reads TGTGCCACCAGGGAGGGACCCAGAGAAAACAATGAGCAGTTCTTC. As protein: CATREGPRENNEQFF.

With regard to this clonotype: A much larger clone sits a single nucleotide away, making a read error possible. The genes are TRBV6-2 or TRBV6-3 and TRBJ2-3; 7 nucleotides align to TRBD1. Germline CDR1 is MNHEY and CDR2 is SVGEGT. The V and J ends lost 7 bases and 2 bases, in that order; junction bases with no gene match: 3. CDR3 length equals 13 residues. For the CDR3, the DNA is TGTGCCAGCACGACAGGGAACACAGATACGCAGTATTTT. It translates to CASTTGNTDTQYF.

This clonotype has just a few counts. CDR3 residues: CASREISGDEQFF. The CDR3, as DNA: TGCGCCAGCAGGGAAATCTCAGGGGATGAGCAGTTCTTC. The chain combines TRBV5-1 with TRBJ2-1; D may be TRBD1 (6 bases). This CDR3 has 13 amino acids. The V gene lost 5 bases and the J gene lost 8 bases, with 14 bases spanning the gap. CDR1 and CDR2 from the germline V gene are SGHRS and YFSETQ.

This clonotype was seen more than once but under ten times. This chain joins TRBV2 and TRBJ1-4, with 8 positions matching TRBD1. Germline V lookup: CDR1 SNHLY, CDR2 FYNNEI. The CDR3 consists of 15 residues. The V and J ends lost 8 bases and 0 bases, in that order; junction bases with no gene match: 5. The CDR3 nucleotides are TGTGCCAGCCGGACAGGGTTCGCAACTAATGAAAAACTGTTTTTT. This sequence encodes CASRTGFATNEKLFF.

This rearrangement joins TRBV6-5 to TRBJ2-7; D uncertain. Germline V gives CDR1 MNHEY, CDR2 SVGAGI. The CDR3 loop spans 15 amino acids. Deletions cut 2 bases from V and 0 bases from J, with 11 bases between. CDR3 coding DNA: TGTGCCAGCAGTTACCGGCAGGTTAGCTCCTACGAGCAGTACTTC. Its protein is CASSYRQVSSYEQYF.

This chain links TRBV7-6 with TRBJ2-3, with TRBD2 matching over 8 bases. The V gene end was trimmed by 3 bases and the J gene end by 8 bases; junction bases not matched to a gene: 7. The germline CDR1 and CDR2 sequences are SGHVS and FNYEAQ. This CDR3 has 14 amino acids. The CDR3 DNA follows: TGTGCCAGCAGCTTGGTCGGGGGGGCAGGTACGCAGTATTTT. Translated, it gives CASSLVGGAGTQYF.

A remark on this clonotype: A read error may be the cause here, since a much bigger clone is one base away. V is TRBV11-1 and J is TRBJ2-5, with TRBD2 identical over 7 bases. The end of the DNA fits TRBJ2-7 better, so the J call may be wrong. This CDR3 is built from 12 residues. In germline, CDR1 is SGHAT, CDR2 FQDESV (reference sequence). CDR3 DNA sequence: TGTGCCAGCAGCCGACTAGCCCACGAGCAGTACTTC. Its protein product is CASSRLAHEQYF.

The V gene is TRBV4-1, the J gene TRBJ1-5, with a possible D match to TRBD1 (5 bases). Trimming cost V 4 bases and J 0 bases, with 28 bases left between them. Germline assignment: CDR1 MGHRA and CDR2 YSYEKL. This CDR3 comprises 21 residues. CDR3 sequence reads: CASSLNRRWRRGHNSNQPQHF. CDR3 sequence (DNA): TGCGCCAGCAGCCTAAACAGGCGGTGGAGAAGAGGGCACAATAGCAATCAGCCCCAGCATTTT.

The rearrangement links TRBV9 to TRBJ2-1; TRBD2 might be the D (7 bases). The ends were cut back, 4 bases at V and 9 bases at J, with 17 bases in the middle. The CDR3 loop spans 14 amino acids. Germline lookup yields CDR1 SGDLS and CDR2 YYNGEE. CDR3 residues: CASSLRGGASEQFF. CDR3 nucleotides: TGTGCCAGCAGCCTGAGGGGGGGGGCATCTGAGCAGTTCTTC.

The sample holds a few counts of this clonotype. The chain uses TRBV4-1 and TRBJ2-1; the match to TRBD2 covers 7 bases. The germline V gene encodes CDR1 MGHRA and CDR2 YSYEKL. J was trimmed by 0 bases and V by 4 bases; bases with no gene match: 3. This CDR3 is built from 15 residues. The CDR3 DNA is TGCGCCAGCAGCCGCCTAGCGGTCTCCTACAATGAGCAGTTCTTC. Protein sequence: CASSRLAVSYNEQFF.

This clonotype has a handful of counts. This sequence joins TRBV12-3 or TRBV12-4 and TRBJ2-2, with 7 bases lining up with TRBD2. The CDR3 covers 16 residues. V lost 5 bases and J lost 6; bases outside the gene matches: 12. Here the CDR3 DNA reads TGTGCCAGCAGTCTCGGGGGGATATCGAGGGCCGGGGAGCTGTTTTTT. It codes for CASSLGGISRAGELFF.